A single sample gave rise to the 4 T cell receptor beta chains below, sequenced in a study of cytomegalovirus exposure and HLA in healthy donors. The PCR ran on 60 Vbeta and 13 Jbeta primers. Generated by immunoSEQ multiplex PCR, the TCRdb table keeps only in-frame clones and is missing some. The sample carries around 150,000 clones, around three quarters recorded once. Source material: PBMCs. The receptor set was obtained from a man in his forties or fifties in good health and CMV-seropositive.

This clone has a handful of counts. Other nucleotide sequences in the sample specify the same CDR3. In DNA, the CDR3 is TGTGCCAGCAGCTTCCCTAATCAGCCCCAGCATTTT. As protein: CASSFPNQPQHF. V and J are TRBV5-8 and TRBJ1-5; no clear D. In germline, CDR1 is SGHTS, CDR2 YDEGEE. Trimming stripped 2 bases from V and 4 bases from J, with 4 bases between. The CDR3 length is 12 residues.

CDR3 region: CASSLAGENNEQFF. CDR3 in DNA: TGTGCCAGCAGCTTAGCCGGGGAGAACAATGAGCAGTTCTTC. This chain uses TRBV7-3 with TRBJ2-1, with TRBD2 as a possible D gene (5 bases). CDR1 is SGHTA, CDR2 FQGTGA, per germline. The CDR3 totals 14 residues. Between the trimmed V and J ends, which lost 2 bases and 5 bases, there was a span of 10 bases.

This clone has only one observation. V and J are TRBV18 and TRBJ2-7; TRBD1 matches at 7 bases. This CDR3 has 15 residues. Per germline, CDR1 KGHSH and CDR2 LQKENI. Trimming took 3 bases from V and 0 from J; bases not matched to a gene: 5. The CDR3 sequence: CASSPSDRPSYEQYF. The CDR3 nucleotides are TGTGCCAGCTCACCCTCGGACAGGCCCTCCTACGAGCAGTACTTC.

CDR3 coding DNA: TGTGCCAGCAGCAATCGAGGGACTAGCGCCGGGTCCTCCTACAATGAGCAGTTCTTC. Translating it yields CASSNRGTSAGSSYNEQFF. The rearrangement links TRBV7-2 to TRBJ2-1; 10 positions agree with TRBD2. V lost 5 bases and J lost 0; bases outside the gene matches: 13. This CDR3 has 19 residues. CDR1 and CDR2 from the germline V gene are SGHTA and FQGNSA. Full variable domain (missing parts from reference TRBV7-2 and TRBJ2-1): GAGVSQSPSNKVTEKGKDVELRCDPISGHTALYWYRQSLGQGLEFLIYFQGNSAPDKSGLPSDRFSAERTGGSVSTLTIQRTQQEDSAVYLCASSNRGTSAGSSYNEQFFGPGTRLTVL.